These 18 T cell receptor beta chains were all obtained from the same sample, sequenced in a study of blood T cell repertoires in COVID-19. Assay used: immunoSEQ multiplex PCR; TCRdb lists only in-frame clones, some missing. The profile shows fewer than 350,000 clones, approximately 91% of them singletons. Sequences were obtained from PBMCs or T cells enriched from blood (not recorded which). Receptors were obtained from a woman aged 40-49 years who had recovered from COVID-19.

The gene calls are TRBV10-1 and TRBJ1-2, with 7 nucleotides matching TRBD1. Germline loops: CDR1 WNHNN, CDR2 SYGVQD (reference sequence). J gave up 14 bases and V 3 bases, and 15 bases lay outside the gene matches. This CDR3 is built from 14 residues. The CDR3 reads CASSEQGLPMETTF. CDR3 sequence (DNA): TGCGCCAGCAGTGAACAGGGGCTTCCTATGGAGACTACCTTC.

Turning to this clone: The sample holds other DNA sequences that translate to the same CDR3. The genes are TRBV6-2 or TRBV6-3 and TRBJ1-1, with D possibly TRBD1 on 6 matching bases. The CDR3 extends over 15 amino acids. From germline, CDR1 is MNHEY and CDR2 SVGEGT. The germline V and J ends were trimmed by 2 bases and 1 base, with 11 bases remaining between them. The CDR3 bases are TGTGCCAGCAGTTACAGGGGGGGGAGGAACACTGAAGCTTTCTTT. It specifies CASSYRGGRNTEAFF.

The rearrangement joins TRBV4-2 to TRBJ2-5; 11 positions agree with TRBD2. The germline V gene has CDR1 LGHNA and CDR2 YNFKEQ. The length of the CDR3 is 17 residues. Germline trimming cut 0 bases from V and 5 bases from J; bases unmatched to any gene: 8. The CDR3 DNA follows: TGTGCCAGCAGCCAAGATGCGATAGCGGGAGGGCCGGAGACCCAGTACTTC. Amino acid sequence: CASSQDAIAGGPETQYF.

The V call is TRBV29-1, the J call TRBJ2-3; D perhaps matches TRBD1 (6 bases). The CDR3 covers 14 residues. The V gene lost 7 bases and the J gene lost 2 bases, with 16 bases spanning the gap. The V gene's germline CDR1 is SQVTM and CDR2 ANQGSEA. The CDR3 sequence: CSGSQGFATDTQYF. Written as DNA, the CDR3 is TGCAGCGGATCTCAGGGGTTTGCCACAGATACGCAGTATTTT.

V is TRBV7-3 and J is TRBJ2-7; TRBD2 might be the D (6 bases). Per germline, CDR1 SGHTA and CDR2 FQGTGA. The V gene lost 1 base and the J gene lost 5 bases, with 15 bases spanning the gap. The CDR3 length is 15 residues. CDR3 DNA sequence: TGTGCCAGCAGCTTAAGCCAGGGAGGAATCCACGAGCAGTACTTC. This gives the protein CASSLSQGGIHEQYF.

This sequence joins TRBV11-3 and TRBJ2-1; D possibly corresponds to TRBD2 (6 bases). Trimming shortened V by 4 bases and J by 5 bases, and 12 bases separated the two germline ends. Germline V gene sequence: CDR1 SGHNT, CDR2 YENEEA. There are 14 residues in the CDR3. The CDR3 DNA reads TGTGCCAGCAGCTCCAGGGACTTCCACAATGAGCAGTTCTTC. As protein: CASSSRDFHNEQFF.

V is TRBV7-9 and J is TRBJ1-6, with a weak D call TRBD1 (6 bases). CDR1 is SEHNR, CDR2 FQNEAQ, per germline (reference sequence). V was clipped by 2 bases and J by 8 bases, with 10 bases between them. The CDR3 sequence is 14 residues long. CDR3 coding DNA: TGTGCCAGCAGCTTACAGGGGTCAGATTCACCCCTCCACTTT. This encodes CASSLQGSDSPLHF.

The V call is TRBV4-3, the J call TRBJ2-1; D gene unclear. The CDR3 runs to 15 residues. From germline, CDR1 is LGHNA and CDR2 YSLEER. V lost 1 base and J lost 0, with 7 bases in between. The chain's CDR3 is CASSQGWSSYNEQFF. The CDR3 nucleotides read TGCGCCAGCAGCCAAGGGTGGAGCTCCTACAATGAGCAGTTCTTC.

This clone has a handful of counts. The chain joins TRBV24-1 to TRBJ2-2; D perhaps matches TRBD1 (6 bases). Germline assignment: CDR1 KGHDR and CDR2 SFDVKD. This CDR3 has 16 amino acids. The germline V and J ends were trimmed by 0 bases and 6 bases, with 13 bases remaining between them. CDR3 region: CATSDLRAGVAGELFF. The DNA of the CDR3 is TGTGCCACCAGTGATTTGAGGGCAGGGGTCGCCGGGGAGCTGTTTTTT.

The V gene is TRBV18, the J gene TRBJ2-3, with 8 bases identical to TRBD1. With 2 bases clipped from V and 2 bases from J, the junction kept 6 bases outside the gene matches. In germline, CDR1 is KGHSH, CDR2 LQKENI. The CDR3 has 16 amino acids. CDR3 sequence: CASSPGTGGFTDTQYF. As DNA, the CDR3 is TGTGCCAGCTCACCAGGGACAGGAGGCTTCACAGATACGCAGTATTTT.

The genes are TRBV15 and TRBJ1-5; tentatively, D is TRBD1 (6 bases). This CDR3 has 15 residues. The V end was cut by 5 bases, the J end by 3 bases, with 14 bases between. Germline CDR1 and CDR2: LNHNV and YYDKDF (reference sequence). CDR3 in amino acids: CATSLQAGANQPQHF. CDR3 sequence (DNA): TGTGCCACCAGCCTACAAGCGGGGGCCAATCAGCCCCAGCATTTT.

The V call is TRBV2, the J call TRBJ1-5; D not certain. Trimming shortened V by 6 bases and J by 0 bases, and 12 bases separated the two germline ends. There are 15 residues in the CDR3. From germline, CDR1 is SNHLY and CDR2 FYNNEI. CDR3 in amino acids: CASSLSRGSNQPQHF. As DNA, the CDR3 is TGTGCCAGCAGCCTGTCACGGGGTAGCAATCAGCCCCAGCATTTT. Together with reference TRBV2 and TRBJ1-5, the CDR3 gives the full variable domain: EPEVTQTPSHQVTQMGQEVILRCVPISNHLYFYWYRQILGQKVEFLVSFYNNEISEKSEIFDDQFSVERPDGSNFTLKIRSTKLEDSAMYFCASSLSRGSNQPQHFGDGTRLSIL.

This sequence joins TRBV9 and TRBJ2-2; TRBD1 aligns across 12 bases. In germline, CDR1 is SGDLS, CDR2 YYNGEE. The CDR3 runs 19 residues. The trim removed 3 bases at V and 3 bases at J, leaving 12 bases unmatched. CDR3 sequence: CASSDPYSGTGGHTGELFF. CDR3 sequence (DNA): TGTGCCAGCAGCGACCCATACTCCGGGACAGGGGGCCACACCGGGGAGCTGTTTTTT.

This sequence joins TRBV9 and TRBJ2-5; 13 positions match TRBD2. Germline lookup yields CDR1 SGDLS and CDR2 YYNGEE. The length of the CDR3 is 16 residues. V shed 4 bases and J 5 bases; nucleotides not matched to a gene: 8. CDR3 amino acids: CASSSLAGGPEETQYF. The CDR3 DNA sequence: TGTGCCAGCAGCTCACTAGCGGGAGGGCCTGAGGAGACCCAGTACTTC.

This CDR3 reads CASSLDSGRDETQYF. The CDR3 nucleotides are TGTGCCAGCAGCTTAGACAGCGGGAGGGATGAGACCCAGTACTTC. This chain links TRBV7-2 with TRBJ2-5, with 10 nucleotides matching TRBD2. Germline-derived CDR1 and CDR2 are SGHTA and FQGNSA. This CDR3 has 15 amino acids. V lost 1 base to trimming and J lost 5 bases; unmatched junction nucleotides: 4. Variable domain in full (rest from reference TRBV7-2 and TRBJ2-5): GAGVSQSPSNKVTEKGKDVELRCDPISGHTALYWYRQSLGQGLEFLIYFQGNSAPDKSGLPSDRFSAERTGGSVSTLTIQRTQQEDSAVYLCASSLDSGRDETQYFGPGTRLLVL.

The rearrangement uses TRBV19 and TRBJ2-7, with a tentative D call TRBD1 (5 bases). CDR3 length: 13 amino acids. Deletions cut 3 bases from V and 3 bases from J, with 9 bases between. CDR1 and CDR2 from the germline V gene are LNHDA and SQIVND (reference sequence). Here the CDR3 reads CASSMGQFYEQYF. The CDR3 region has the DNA TGTGCCAGTAGTATGGGGCAATTCTACGAGCAGTACTTC. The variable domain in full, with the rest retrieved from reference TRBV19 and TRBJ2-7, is DGGITQSPKYLFRKEGQNVTLSCEQNLNHDAMYWYRQDPGQGLRLIYYSQIVNDFQKGDIAEGYSVSREKKESFPLTVTSAQKNPTAFYLCASSMGQFYEQYFGPGTRLTVT.

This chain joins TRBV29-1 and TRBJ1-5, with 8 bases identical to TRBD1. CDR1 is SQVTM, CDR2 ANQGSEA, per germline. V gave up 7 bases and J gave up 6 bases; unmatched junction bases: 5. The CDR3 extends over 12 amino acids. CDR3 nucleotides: TGCAGCGCAGGGGGCGCGGGTCAGCCCCAGCATTTT. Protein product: CSAGGAGQPQHF.

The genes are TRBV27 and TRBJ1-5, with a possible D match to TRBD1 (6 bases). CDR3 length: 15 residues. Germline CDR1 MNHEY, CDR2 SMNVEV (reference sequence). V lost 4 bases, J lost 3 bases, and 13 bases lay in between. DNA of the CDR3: TGTGCCAGCAGTTCCGCAACAGGGTACAATCAGCCCCAGCATTTT. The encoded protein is CASSSATGYNQPQHF.